What follows describes a single T cell receptor (beta chain). Its specificity is unknown. Profiled with immunoSEQ multiplex PCR; TCRdb holds only in-frame clones, not every one. The sample carries roughly 62,000 clones, under 95% recorded once. The CDR3 sequence is 14 residues long. V was shortened by 6 bases and J by 5 bases, with 13 bases between the two germline ends. Per the germline V gene, CDR1 is MNHEY and CDR2 is SVGAGI. The data stem from a study of OX40 agonist ivuxolimab in advanced cancers. In the study overall: An agonistic anti-OX40 (CD134) antibody, ivuxolimab, was used to treat the patients. Under the entry rules, prior anti-PD-1, anti-PD-L1 or anti-CTLA-4 therapy was allowed, and around 36% had some.

Study-level findings and limits: In the 0.1 to 3.0 mg/kg range, CD4+ and CD8+ blood T cells had expanded clonally by week 6. Patients with a partial response at 0.1-3.0 mg/kg had among the lowest clonal expansion.

This TCR derives from an adult with an advanced solid tumor such as melanoma, head and neck, liver or kidney cancer. J is TRBJ2-2 and V is TRBV6-5; D not resolved. Material: CD4+ or CD8+ T cells sorted from blood, obtained in a trial of the OX40 agonist ivuxolimab. CDR3 residues: CASSPTVGTGELFF. CDR3 sequence (DNA): TGTGCCAGCAGCCCGACGGTCGGTACCGGGGAGCTGTTTTTT.